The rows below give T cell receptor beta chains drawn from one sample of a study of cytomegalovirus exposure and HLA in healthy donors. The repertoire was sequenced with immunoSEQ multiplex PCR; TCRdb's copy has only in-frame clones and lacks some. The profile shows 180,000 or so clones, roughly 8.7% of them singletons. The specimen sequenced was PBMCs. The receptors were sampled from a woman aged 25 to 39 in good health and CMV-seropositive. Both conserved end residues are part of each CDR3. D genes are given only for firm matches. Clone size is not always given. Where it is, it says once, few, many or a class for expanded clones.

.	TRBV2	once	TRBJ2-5	CASSPWPRETQYF	TGTGCCAGCAGTCCTTGGCCGCGGGAGACCCAGTACTTC
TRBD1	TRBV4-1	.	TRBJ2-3	CASSRTGALPDTQYF	TGCGCCAGCAGCCGGACAGGGGCCCTCCCAGATACGCAGTATTTT
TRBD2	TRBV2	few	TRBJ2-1	CASRLAGRYNEQFF	TGTGCCAGCCGACTAGCGGGGAGATACAATGAGCAGTTCTTC
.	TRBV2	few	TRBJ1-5	CASSISLAGNQPQHF	TGTGCCAGCAGTATTTCTCTCGCGGGCAATCAGCCCCAGCATTTT
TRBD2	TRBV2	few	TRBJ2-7	CASSDGLAYSYEQYF	TGTGCCAGCAGTGACGGACTAGCGTACTCCTACGAGCAGTACTTC
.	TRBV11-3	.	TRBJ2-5	CASSVGLQETQYF	TGTGCCAGCAGCGTGGGACTTCAAGAGACCCAGTACTTC
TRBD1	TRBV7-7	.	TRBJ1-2	CASSLYPPHRGSSYTF	TGTGCCAGCAGCTTGTACCCCCCCCACAGGGGCTCCAGCTACACCTTC
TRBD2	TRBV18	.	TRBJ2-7	CASSQTTRLAGESYEQYF	TGTGCCAGCTCCCAAACGACCCGACTAGCGGGAGAGTCCTACGAGCAGTACTTC
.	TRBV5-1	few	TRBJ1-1	CASSLTTGNTEAFF	TGCGCCAGCAGCTTGACGACGGGGAACACTGAAGCTTTCTTT
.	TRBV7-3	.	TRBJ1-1	CASSLGTGYGTEAFF	TGTGCCAGCAGCTTAGGAACAGGGTATGGGACTGAAGCTTTCTTT
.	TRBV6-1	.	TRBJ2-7	CASSEEEAGYEQYF	TGTGCCAGCAGTGAAGAGGAGGCGGGCTACGAGCAGTACTTC
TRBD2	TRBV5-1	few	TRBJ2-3	CASRTPAGERDTQYF	TGCGCCAGCAGAACCCCAGCGGGAGAGAGGGATACGCAGTATTTT
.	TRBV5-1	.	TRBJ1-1	CASRGSDRLNTEAFF	TGCGCCAGCAGAGGGTCGGACAGACTAAACACTGAAGCTTTCTTT
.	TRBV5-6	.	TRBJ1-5	CASSLGTDLSNQPQHF	TGTGCCAGCAGCTTGGGGACAGACCTCAGCAATCAGCCCCAGCATTTT
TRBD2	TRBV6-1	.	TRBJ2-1	CASVGLAGGYNEQFF	TGTGCCAGTGTAGGACTAGCGGGGGGTTACAATGAGCAGTTCTTC
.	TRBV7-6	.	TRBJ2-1	CASSKAGTRGNEQFF	TGTGCCAGCAGCAAGGCCGGGACTCGTGGCAATGAGCAGTTCTTC
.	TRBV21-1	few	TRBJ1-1	CASSALLSRRQNEAFF	TGTGCCAGCAGCGCCCTTCTAAGCCGAAGACAGAATGAAGCTTTCTTT
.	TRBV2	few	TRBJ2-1	CASSELGASEQFF	TGTGCCAGCAGTGAATTGGGGGCTAGTGAGCAGTTCTTC
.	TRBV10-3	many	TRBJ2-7	CAISEGQPFLYEQYF	TGTGCCATCAGTGAGGGACAGCCGTTCCTCTACGAGCAGTACTTC
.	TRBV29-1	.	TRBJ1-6	CSVVLGRDNSPLHF	TGCAGCGTTGTTTTGGGCAGGGATAATTCACCCCTCCACTTT
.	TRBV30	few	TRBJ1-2	CAWIRGGYGYTF	TGTGCCTGGATTAGGGGTGGCTATGGCTACACCTTC
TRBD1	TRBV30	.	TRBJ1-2	CAWGDRSFYGYTF	TGTGCCTGGGGGGACAGGAGTTTCTATGGCTACACCTTC
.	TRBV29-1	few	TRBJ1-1	CSGGGPVDTEAFF	TGCAGCGGGGGGGGGCCTGTGGACACTGAAGCTTTCTTT
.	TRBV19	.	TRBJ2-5	CASSIGGAQETQYF	TGTGCCAGTAGTATAGGGGGAGCCCAAGAGACCCAGTACTTC
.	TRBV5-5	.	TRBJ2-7	CASSLRGSHSYEQYF	TGTGCCAGCAGCTTGAGGGGCAGCCATTCCTACGAGCAGTACTTC
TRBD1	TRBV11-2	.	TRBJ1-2	CASSHYRGQNYGYTF	TGTGCCAGCAGCCACTACAGGGGGCAGAACTATGGCTACACCTTC
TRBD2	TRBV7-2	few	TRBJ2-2	CASSLIWAKLAGGAGELFF	TGTGCCAGCAGCTTAATTTGGGCGAAACTAGCGGGAGGTGCCGGGGAGCTGTTTTTT
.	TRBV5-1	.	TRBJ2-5	CASSLGGYQETQYF	TGCGCCAGCAGCTTGGGCGGATACCAAGAGACCCAGTACTTC
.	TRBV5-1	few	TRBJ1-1	CASRRGQNTEAFF	TGCGCCAGCAGGCGGGGGCAGAACACTGAAGCTTTCTTT
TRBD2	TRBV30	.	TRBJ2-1	CAWVNREAGRGIRNEQFF	TGTGCCTGGGTGAACCGGGAGGCCGGGCGGGGTATACGTAATGAGCAGTTCTTC
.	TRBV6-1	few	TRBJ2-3	CASSELSDYYTDTQYF	TGTGCCAGCAGTGAACTTAGCGACTACTACACAGATACGCAGTATTTT
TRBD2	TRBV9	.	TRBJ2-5	CATTRTAGGGETQYF	TGTGCCACCACACGTACAGCGGGAGGAGGGGAGACCCAGTACTTC
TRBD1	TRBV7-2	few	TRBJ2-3	CASSLAGQGTDTQYF	TGTGCCAGCAGCTTAGCGGGACAGGGCACAGATACGCAGTATTTT
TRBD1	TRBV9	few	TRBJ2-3	CASSRRGDRGTDTQYF	TGTGCCAGCAGCCGCAGGGGGGACAGGGGGACAGATACGCAGTATTTT
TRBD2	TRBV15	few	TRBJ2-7	CATSSSGQTYEQYF	TGTGCCACCAGCAGTAGCGGGCAGACCTACGAGCAGTACTTC
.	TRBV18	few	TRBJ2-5	CASSPGLRQGETQYF	TGTGCCAGCTCACCAGGTTTAAGGCAGGGAGAGACCCAGTACTTC
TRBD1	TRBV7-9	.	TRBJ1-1	CASSPTGALNTEAFF	TGTGCCAGCAGCCCCACAGGGGCGCTGAACACTGAAGCTTTCTTT
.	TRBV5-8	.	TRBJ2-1	CASSPGYNEQFF	TGTGCCAGCAGCCCGGGTTACAATGAGCAGTTCTTC
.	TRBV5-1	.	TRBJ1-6	CASSSGPRSNSPLHF	TGCGCCAGCAGCTCTGGGCCTCGATCCAATTCACCCCTCCACTTT
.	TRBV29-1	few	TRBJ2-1	CSAGRGVYNEQFF	TGCAGCGCCGGACGGGGAGTCTACAATGAGCAGTTCTTC
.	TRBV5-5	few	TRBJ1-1	CASRITDMNTEAFF	TGTGCCAGCAGGATAACGGACATGAACACTGAAGCTTTCTTT
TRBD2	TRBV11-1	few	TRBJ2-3	CASSLHPSGDTQYF	TGTGCCAGCAGCTTACACCCTAGCGGTGATACGCAGTATTTT
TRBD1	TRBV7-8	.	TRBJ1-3	CASSQTVGGAGNTIYF	TGTGCCAGCAGCCAAACCGTAGGGGGCGCAGGAAACACCATATATTTT
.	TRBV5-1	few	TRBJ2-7	CASSLGREGIYEQYF	TGCGCCAGCAGCTTGGGGCGGGAAGGGATCTACGAGCAGTACTTC
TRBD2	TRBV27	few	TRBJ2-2	CASSGGMNTGELFF	TGTGCCAGCAGCGGGGGGATGAACACCGGGGAGCTGTTTTTT
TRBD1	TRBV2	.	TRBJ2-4	CASSFQDRGAKNIQYF	TGTGCCAGCAGTTTCCAGGACAGGGGGGCCAAAAACATTCAGTACTTC
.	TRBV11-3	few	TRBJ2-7	CASSYGRANYEQYF	TGTGCCAGCAGCTACGGGAGAGCCAATTACGAGCAGTACTTC
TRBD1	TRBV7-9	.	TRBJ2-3	CASSRQGVSTDTQYF	TGTGCCAGCAGCCGACAGGGGGTGAGCACAGATACGCAGTATTTT
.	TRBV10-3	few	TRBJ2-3	CAISESWGADTQYF	TGTGCCATCAGTGAGTCTTGGGGGGCAGATACGCAGTATTTT
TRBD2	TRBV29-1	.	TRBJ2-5	CSLRLAGEETQYF	TGCAGCCTCCGACTAGCGGGAGAGGAGACCCAGTACTTC
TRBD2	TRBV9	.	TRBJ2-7	CASSVVSGSYEQYF	TGTGCCAGCAGCGTAGTTAGCGGGAGTTACGAGCAGTACTTC